This T cell receptor beta chain was captured in a study of vaccination and CD4 T cells after COVID-19. Across the whole study: Convalescents were six males and four females, two of them Hispanic. Drawing of post-COVID samples took place a median about 100 days after diagnosis (range 35 to 161).

The V and J ends lost 2 bases and 1 base respectively, with 4 bases between them. This CDR3 contains 13 residues. Overall study results and limits: Spike mono-reactivity marked 304 of 307 vaccine-specific clones in convalescent patients.

Concerning this clonotype itself: Its antigen remains unknown.

The time point is: late sampling 161 to 241 days after vaccination in a few convalescent patients. The treatment here: roughly 11-day PBMC culture with coronavirus spike peptide pools or control peptides (ViraFEST assay). The Oncomine TCR Beta short-read assay was applied to DNA of cultured CD4+ T cells. MiXCR, run by TCRdb on the PCR reads, gives a single entry per CDR3 protein. The table has about 20,000 distinct CDR3 sequences, approximately 44% seen once; the top ten hold under 20%. J is TRBJ2-3 and V is TRBV12-3 or TRBV12-4, with D uncertain. This material consisted of CD4+ T cells from blood, cultured in vitro, taken about 7 months after SARS-CoV-2 vaccination. The TCR originated in a human donor who had recovered from COVID-19. CDR3 region: CASSLKRTDTQYF. The DNA of the CDR3 is TGTGCCAGCAGTTTAAAGCGCACAGATACGCAGTATTTT.